The present T cell receptor beta chain was sequenced within a study of T cell repertoires in cytomegalovirus infection. The CDR3 is 16 residues long. Germline values: CDR1 SGHTA, CDR2 FQGNSA. V was pared by 5 bases and J by 1 base, with 9 bases of the junction left unmatched. MiXCR, run by TCRdb on the reads, gives a single entry per CDR3 protein. Counted here are 380,000 or so distinct CDR3 sequences, approximately 30% occurring once; the ten biggest clones make up about 13%. On this clonotype itself: Its antigen is undetermined. A much larger clone differs from this one at a single base, so this may be a read error.

This clonotype was sampled from a human donor in good health (CMV status not recorded). Some clones in this sample may be carry-over from other donors' samples. The rearrangement uses TRBV7-2 and TRBJ2-3, with TRBD1 identical over 7 bases. This specimen consisted of cultured PBMCs, obtained from culture after CMV antigen stimulation. Written as DNA, the CDR3 is TGTGCCAGCAGCACAGCGACAGGGATAGGCACAGATACGCAGTATTTT. It yields the protein CASSTATGIGTDTQYF.